This passage covers 30 T cell receptor beta chains from one sample sequenced in a study of T cell repertoires in cytomegalovirus infection. Each CDR3 protein gets one entry after TCRdb re-called the reads with MiXCR. The sample contains under 200,000 distinct CDR3 sequences, 28% of which appear only once. Material for sequencing was PBMCs. Receptor source: a human donor in good health (CMV status not recorded). Some clones in this sample may be carry-over from other donors' samples.

This clonotype was picked up a small number of times. The genes are TRBV5-1 and TRBJ1-4; D might be TRBD1 (6 bases). Germline CDR1 and CDR2: SGHRS and YFSETQ. This CDR3 has 13 residues. Trimming cost V 9 bases and J 7 bases, with 16 bases left between them. CDR3 sequence reads: CATSRGRGEKLFF. CDR3 nucleotides: TGCGCCACCAGTCGGGGGCGAGGTGAAAAACTGTTTTTT.

This clonotype was counted many times. The chain employs TRBV7-2 and TRBJ2-7, with TRBD1 matching over 7 bases. The CDR3 totals 14 residues. From germline, CDR1 is SGHTA and CDR2 FQGNSA. Trimming at V came to 3 bases and at J to 3 bases, leaving 5 bases not matched to a gene. The CDR3 protein is CASSLTRDSYEQYF. The CDR3 DNA reads TGTGCCAGCAGCTTGACCCGGGACAGCTACGAGCAGTACTTC.

Many counts were recorded for this clonotype. The chain recombines TRBV12-3 or TRBV12-4 with TRBJ2-7, with TRBD1 matching 8 bases. The CDR3 has 14 residues. Germline trimming cut 3 bases from V and 5 bases from J; bases unmatched to any gene: 6. The CDR3 loop is CASSLRTGSDEQYF. The CDR3 nucleotides are TGTGCCAGCAGTTTGCGGACAGGGAGCGACGAGCAGTACTTC.

On this clonotype itself: The junction departs from the called germline gene at one end, perhaps through a read error. The rearrangement uses TRBV7-9 and TRBJ1-6; D may be TRBD1 (6 bases). Germline CDR1 SEHNR, CDR2 FQNEAQ (reference sequence). The CDR3 totals 15 residues. The CDR3 loop reads CPSSLDRLLNSPLHF. CDR3 in DNA: TGTCCCAGCAGCTTAGACAGGTTACTTAATTCACCCCTCCACTTT.

A word on this clonotype: The CDR3 does not close with the conserved phenylalanine or tryptophan, likely indicating a read error. The chain combines TRBV14 with TRBJ1-1; D remains unclear. V gave up 0 bases and J gave up 6 bases, with 8 bases separating them. The germline CDR1 and CDR2 sequences are SGHDN and FVKESK. The CDR3 sequence is 13 residues long. CDR3 in DNA: TGTGCCAGCAGCCAAGAGACGAGGGCTGAAGCTTTCTCT. This gives the protein CASSQETRAEAFS.

This clonotype was found once. The CDR3 protein is CASSQGIRGVNEKLFF. The CDR3 DNA follows: TGTGCCAGCAGCCAAGGGATCCGGGGTGTCAATGAAAAACTGTTTTTT. V is TRBV14 and J is TRBJ1-4; D is ambiguous. This CDR3 region has 16 residues. Germline V gives CDR1 SGHDN, CDR2 FVKESK. V dropped 1 base and J dropped 5 bases, with 14 bases sitting between them.

This clonotype occurred a few times. The gene calls are TRBV19 and TRBJ1-5; D is uncertain. The CDR3 is 16 residues long. V dropped 5 bases and J dropped 5 bases, with 19 bases sitting between them. Germline values: CDR1 LNHDA, CDR2 SQIVND (reference sequence). The CDR3 DNA sequence: TGTGCCAGTAGTTCTATTCGAATCCTACTCGATCAGCCCCAGCATTTT. It codes for CASSSIRILLDQPQHF.

The gene calls are TRBV5-1 and TRBJ1-1; 8 bases agree with TRBD1. Per the germline V gene, CDR1 is SGHRS and CDR2 is YFSETQ. The CDR3 loop spans 15 amino acids. The V gene end was trimmed by 0 bases and the J gene end by 1 base; junction bases not matched to a gene: 2. CDR3 in DNA: TGCGCCAGCAGCTTGGGGACAGGGCAGAACACTGAAGCTTTCTTT. Its protein is CASSLGTGQNTEAFF.

The chain has TRBV6-8 and TRBJ2-1, with D tentatively TRBD1 (5 bases). V was clipped by 1 base and J by 8 bases, with 12 bases between them. The CDR3 runs 14 residues. CDR1 is MNHGY and CDR2 is SAAAGT in the germline V gene. The CDR3 loop is CASSYFGREYEQFF. The CDR3 nucleotides read TGTGCCAGCAGTTACTTTGGCAGGGAATATGAGCAGTTCTTC.

This clonotype was counted a few times. The V call is TRBV20-1, the J call TRBJ2-7, with D uncertain. The CDR3 extends over 12 amino acids. The V gene lost 6 bases and the J gene lost 3 bases, with 12 bases spanning the gap. Per germline, CDR1 DFQATT and CDR2 SNEGSKA (reference sequence). DNA for the CDR3: TGCAGTGCCCGTCAGTGGGGCTACGAGCAGTACTTC. This codes for CSARQWGYEQYF.

Concerning this clonotype itself: A much larger clone sits a single nucleotide away, making a read error possible. The chain recombines TRBV7-2 with TRBJ1-5; D remains ambiguous. The germline gives CDR1 SGHTA, CDR2 FQGNSA. This CDR3 is built from 12 residues. The CDR3 protein is CASCLEPGTQHF. The CDR3 DNA reads TGTGCCAGCTGCTTAGAACCCGGGACCCAGCATTTT.

This clonotype was counted many times. V gene TRBV10-3 combines with J gene TRBJ2-2; TRBD1 agrees at 8 bases. This CDR3 is built from 14 residues. Trimming removed 8 bases from V and 5 bases from J; junction bases left unmatched: 7. CDR1 is ENHRY, CDR2 SYGVKD, per germline. The CDR3 DNA is TGTGCCATCTCGGGACAGGAAAATACCGGGGAGCTGTTTTTT. Translation gives CAISGQENTGELFF.

This clonotype was observed a handful of times. V usage is TRBV29-1 and J usage is TRBJ1-1; 9 bases align to TRBD1. With 7 bases clipped from V and 4 bases from J, the junction kept 4 bases outside the gene matches. Germline lookup yields CDR1 SQVTM and CDR2 ANQGSEA. The CDR3 sequence is 12 residues long. CDR3 nucleotides: TGCAGCGGGGGGGACAGGGTCACTGAAGCTTTCTTT. It codes for CSGGDRVTEAFF.

A word on this clonotype: Mismatch with germline at one junction end may stem from a read error. This chain connects TRBV5-4 to TRBJ2-3; no definite D call. The CDR3 is made up of 11 amino acids. Germline V gene lookup returns CDR1 SGHNT and CDR2 YYREEE (reference sequence). This chain's CDR3 is CASSLEAHVAF. For the CDR3, the DNA is TGTGCCAGCAGCTTGGAGGCCCACGTCGCCTTT.

This clonotype has ten or more counts. The J gene is TRBJ2-7, the V gene TRBV5-6; 11 bases line up with TRBD1. The V segment lost 2 bases and the J segment 5 bases; nucleotides outside the gene matches: 6. Germline assignment: CDR1 SGHDT and CDR2 YYEEEE. This CDR3 has 15 amino acids. Written as DNA, the CDR3 is TGTGCCAGCAGCTTCCCGGACAGGGGGCGCGACGAGCAGTACTTC. Translated, it gives CASSFPDRGRDEQYF.

The chain has TRBV20-1 and TRBJ1-4, with D maybe TRBD1 (5 bases). Per the germline V gene, CDR1 is DFQATT and CDR2 is SNEGSKA (reference sequence). This CDR3 is built from 12 residues. V lost 5 bases, J lost 6 bases, and 10 bases lay in between. The DNA for the CDR3 is TGCAGTGCTCGACAGAGCGATGAAAAACTGTTTTTT. Its translation is CSARQSDEKLFF.

This clonotype showed up many times. This sequence joins TRBV7-8 and TRBJ2-1; TRBD1 is a possible D gene (5 bases). Germline V gene sequence: CDR1 SGHVS, CDR2 FQNEAQ. V was cut by 0 bases and J by 7 bases, with 7 bases left in between. CDR3 length: 13 amino acids. The CDR3 spells CASSLAPGNEQFF. The CDR3 coding sequence is TGTGCCAGCAGCTTAGCGCCAGGGAATGAGCAGTTCTTC.

The V gene is TRBV7-2, the J gene TRBJ1-2; D is unclear. CDR1 is SGHTA, CDR2 FQGNSA, per germline. The ends were cut back, 6 bases at V and 3 bases at J, with 14 bases in the middle. The CDR3 runs to 14 residues. CDR3 DNA sequence: TGTGCCAGCAGTCTCCCAGGAAGGCACTATGGCTACACCTTC. Protein: CASSLPGRHYGYTF.

V gene TRBV20-1 combines with J gene TRBJ2-3; D is unclear. Germline-derived CDR1 and CDR2 are DFQATT and SNEGSKA (reference sequence). The germline V and J ends were trimmed by 6 bases and 2 bases, with 21 bases remaining between them. The CDR3 totals 16 residues. The CDR3 loop is CSARWLGLVSTDTQYF. The CDR3 coding sequence is TGCAGTGCCAGATGGCTGGGATTAGTCTCCACAGATACGCAGTATTTT.

This chain connects TRBV7-3 to TRBJ2-3; 11 nucleotides agree with TRBD2. The CDR3 totals 16 residues. The germline V gene encodes CDR1 SGHTA and CDR2 FQGTGA. The V and J ends lost 5 bases and 4 bases, in that order; junction bases with no gene match: 8. The CDR3 DNA reads TGTGCCAGCAGCCAGGGACTAGCGGAGGATTCAGATACGCAGTATTTT. Translation gives CASSQGLAEDSDTQYF.

The V call is TRBV19, the J call TRBJ2-7; 12 nucleotides line up with TRBD2. V lost 10 bases and J lost 5; bases outside the gene matches: 15. CDR3 length equals 16 residues. Germline V CDR1 and CDR2: LNHDA, SQIVND (reference sequence). The CDR3 DNA sequence: TGTGCCACCGCGGGACTAGCGGGTATGCCTCCCAACGAGCAGTACTTC. Translating gives CATAGLAGMPPNEQYF.

The V and J genes are TRBV12-3 or TRBV12-4 and TRBJ2-7; D is perhaps TRBD2 (7 bases). V was trimmed by 7 bases and J by 6 bases, leaving 19 bases between them. The CDR3 totals 14 residues. CDR3 coding DNA: TGTGCCAGCACCCTAGGGGGAGGGTTTGGCGAGCAGTACTTC. It translates to CASTLGGGFGEQYF.

The sample holds a few counts of this clonotype. V usage is TRBV18 and J usage is TRBJ1-3, with D possibly TRBD1 on 5 matching bases. Germline loops: CDR1 KGHSH, CDR2 LQKENI. This CDR3 is 15 amino acids long. V shed 0 bases and J shed 3 bases, with 9 bases lying between them. The CDR3 loop reads CASSPPLDIGNTIYF. For the CDR3, the DNA is TGTGCCAGCTCACCACCGTTGGACATTGGAAACACCATATATTTT.

V usage is TRBV20-1 and J usage is TRBJ2-1; 12 bases fit TRBD2. Unmatched junction bases numbered 7, after V lost 6 bases and J lost 4 bases. The germline CDR1 and CDR2 sequences are DFQATT and SNEGSKA (reference sequence). CDR3 size: 15 residues. The CDR3 sequence is CSARLAGVPYNEQFF. The CDR3 bases are TGCAGTGCGCGACTAGCGGGGGTTCCTTACAATGAGCAGTTCTTC.

The genes are TRBV6-2 or TRBV6-3 and TRBJ1-5; TRBD1 agrees at 7 bases. From germline, CDR1 is MNHEY and CDR2 SVGEGT. The CDR3 runs 15 residues. V trimming: 6 bases; J trimming: 4 bases; junction bases outside the gene matches: 9. The CDR3 here is CASSPTGIRNQPQHF. The CDR3 DNA is TGTGCCAGCAGCCCGACAGGGATTCGGAATCAGCCCCAGCATTTT.

This clonotype was seen only a few times. The V gene is TRBV6-5, the J gene TRBJ1-2; the match to TRBD1 covers 9 bases. The length of the CDR3 is 14 residues. Germline V CDR1 and CDR2: MNHEY, SVGAGI. The junction had 6 bases not matched to a gene; V was cut back by 7 bases and J by 3 bases. CDR3 region: CASTQDRGDYGYTF. For the CDR3, the DNA is TGTGCCAGCACCCAGGACAGGGGTGACTATGGCTACACCTTC.

This clonotype showed up just a few times. V is TRBV11-3 and J is TRBJ1-6; a possible D gene is TRBD1 (6 bases). The CDR3 spans 15 residues. Germline V CDR1 and CDR2: SGHNT, YENEEA. Trimming took 3 bases from V and 7 from J, leaving 13 bases between them. The CDR3 sequence: CASSLDSASNSPLHF. In nucleotides, the CDR3 is TGTGCCAGCAGCTTGGACAGCGCATCGAATTCACCCCTCCACTTT.

V usage is TRBV2 and J usage is TRBJ1-6; 8 nucleotides align to TRBD1. This CDR3 is built from 15 residues. Germline assignment: CDR1 SNHLY and CDR2 FYNNEI. Losses at the gene ends were 7 bases for V and 4 bases for J; bases not matched to a gene: 6. The CDR3 spells CASTQGAAYNSPLHF. Here the CDR3 DNA reads TGTGCCAGCACCCAGGGGGCCGCTTATAATTCACCCCTCCACTTT. Full variable domain (outside the CDR3, taken from reference TRBV2 and TRBJ1-6): EPEVTQTPSHQVTQMGQEVILRCVPISNHLYFYWYRQILGQKVEFLVSFYNNEISEKSEIFDDQFSVERPDGSNFTLKIRSTKLEDSAMYFCASTQGAAYNSPLHFGNGTRLTVT.

This clonotype has a handful of counts. The chain links TRBV7-2 to TRBJ2-5, with a weak D call TRBD2 (6 bases). V shed 6 bases and J shed 4 bases, with 15 bases lying between them. The CDR3 covers 14 residues. Germline CDR1 and CDR2: SGHTA and FQGNSA. CDR3 protein: CASSPALGGETQYF. CDR3 in DNA: TGTGCCAGCAGTCCAGCGCTGGGGGGAGAGACCCAGTACTTC.

This rearrangement joins TRBV27 to TRBJ1-2; D is possibly TRBD1 (5 bases). The ends were cut back, 6 bases at V and 7 bases at J, with 12 bases in the middle. The CDR3 runs to 12 residues. Germline lookup yields CDR1 MNHEY and CDR2 SMNVEV (reference sequence). This CDR3 reads CASREGRRGYTF. CDR3 bases: TGTGCCAGCAGGGAGGGACGGCGTGGCTACACCTTC.